The rows below give T cell receptor beta chains drawn from one sample of a study of shared clonotypes between healthy human individuals. Data came from immunoSEQ multiplex PCR; TCRdb stores just in-frame clones and leaves some out. The profile shows roughly 2.5 million clones, more than 80% of them singletons. Sequencing was performed on naive CD4+ T cells sorted from blood. Receptors were obtained from a man between 18 and 35 years old in good health. Both conserved end residues are part of each CDR3. D genes are given only for firm matches. Rows may omit the clone size; those that give it use once, few, many or a size class.

clone_size	j_call	d_call	v_call	cdr3_aa	cdr3_nt
.	TRBJ2-1	TRBD2	TRBV18	CASSPPFLAGAYNEQFF	TGTGCCAGCTCACCACCGTTTCTAGCGGGGGCCTACAATGAGCAGTTCTTC
.	TRBJ2-2	TRBD1	TRBV7-9	CASSPPPADRVGELFF	TGTGCCAGCAGCCCACCCCCGGCCGACAGGGTCGGGGAGCTGTTTTTT
.	TRBJ2-7	.	TRBV2	CASTGGANAYEQYF	TGTGCCAGCACAGGGGGGGCTAATGCTTACGAGCAGTACTTC
.	TRBJ2-2	.	TRBV30	CAWSVRRGKRTGELFF	TGTGCCTGGAGTGTCCGGCGAGGGAAAAGGACCGGGGAGCTGTTTTTT
.	TRBJ2-3	TRBD2	TRBV6-6	CASSYGLAGSDTQYF	TGTGCCAGCAGTTACGGACTAGCGGGGTCAGATACGCAGTATTTT
once	TRBJ2-7	TRBD2	TRBV9	CASSVNTGGEQYF	TGTGCCAGCAGCGTAAACACGGGGGGCGAGCAGTACTTC
.	TRBJ2-2	.	TRBV7-7	CASSRTELTLGELFF	TGTGCTAGCAGCCGGACGGAACTTACACTCGGGGAGCTGTTTTTT
.	TRBJ1-6	.	TRBV11-2	CASSLVGRGNSPLHF	TGTGCCAGCAGCTTAGTGGGCAGGGGCAATTCACCCCTCCACTTT
.	TRBJ1-2	TRBD1	TRBV15	CATSRLLTGGGYTF	TGTGCCACCAGCAGACTCTTGACAGGGGGAGGCTACACCTTC
.	TRBJ2-7	TRBD2	TRBV7-9	CASSLEAGRVAAF	TGTGCCAGCAGCTTAGAGGCAGGGAGGGTGGCCGCCTTC
.	TRBJ1-4	.	TRBV5-1	CASSPGPTVEKLFF	TGCGCCAGCAGCCCGGGCCCTACCGTCGAAAAACTGTTTTTT
.	TRBJ1-4	.	TRBV2	CASSATGLVEKLFF	TGTGCCAGCAGCGCCACAGGGTTAGTTGAAAAACTGTTTTTT
.	TRBJ2-5	.	TRBV30	CACRRLFQETQYF	TGTGCCTGCCGCAGACTATTTCAAGAGACCCAGTACTTC
.	TRBJ2-2	TRBD2	TRBV19	CASRRSGVSPGELFF	TGTGCCAGTAGAAGAAGCGGGGTCAGTCCCGGGGAGCTGTTTTTT
.	TRBJ1-5	TRBD1	TRBV4-1	CASSSGQGENQPQHF	TGCGCCAGCAGCTCGGGACAGGGAGAAAATCAGCCCCAGCATTTT
.	TRBJ1-3	.	TRBV28	CASRPAGGSGNTIYF	TGTGCCAGCAGACCCGCCGGGGGCTCTGGAAACACCATATATTTT
.	TRBJ2-3	.	TRBV11-3	CASSLGGWESTDTQYF	TGTGCCAGCAGCTTAGGGGGCTGGGAGAGCACAGATACGCAGTATTTT
.	TRBJ1-5	.	TRBV2	CASSEETGGDQPQHF	TGTGCCAGCAGTGAAGAGACAGGAGGTGATCAGCCCCAGCATTTT
.	TRBJ1-3	TRBD1	TRBV2	CASSEQGATPSGNTIYF	TGTGCCAGCAGTGAACAGGGGGCAACCCCCTCTGGAAACACCATATATTTT
.	TRBJ2-1	TRBD2	TRBV5-1	CASSLVASGTYNEQFF	TGCGCCAGCAGCTTGGTGGCTAGCGGGACCTACAATGAGCAGTTCTTC
.	TRBJ2-4	.	TRBV18	CASSPAGVAKNIQYF	TGTGCCAGCTCACCCGCAGGGGTAGCCAAAAACATTCAGTACTTC
.	TRBJ1-1	.	TRBV6-5	CASSYTGINMNTEAFF	TGTGCCAGCAGTTACACGGGGATCAACATGAACACTGAAGCTTTCTTT
few	TRBJ1-1	.	TRBV5-1	CASSRDLLGNTEAFF	TGCGCCAGCAGCCGGGACTTACTGGGGAACACTGAAGCTTTCTTT
.	TRBJ1-4	TRBD1	TRBV2	CASTSEGGPNEKLFF	TGTGCCAGCACCTCAGAAGGGGGCCCTAATGAAAAACTGTTTTTT
.	TRBJ1-6	TRBD1	TRBV5-4	CASSLPQGAGSPLHF	TGTGCCAGCAGCTTGCCCCAGGGGGCCGGTTCACCCCTCCACTTT
.	TRBJ2-3	.	TRBV30	CAWGPDPLTQYF	TGTGCCTGGGGACCCGACCCCCTCACGCAGTATTTT
.	TRBJ1-5	.	TRBV5-1	CASSLDSTNQPQHF	TGCGCCAGCAGCTTGGACAGTACCAATCAGCCCCAGCATTTT
.	TRBJ2-5	.	TRBV18	CASSRSSYLQETQYF	TGTGCCAGCTCACGATCCAGTTACCTCCAAGAGACCCAGTACTTC
.	TRBJ2-3	TRBD2	TRBV5-1	CASSPLGLVYHTQYF	TGCGCCAGCAGCCCTCTCGGACTAGTGTATCATACGCAGTATTTT
.	TRBJ2-5	TRBD2	TRBV5-1	CASSLNVAGGTQETQYF	TGCGCCAGCAGCTTGAACGTAGCGGGGGGTACACAAGAGACCCAGTACTTC
.	TRBJ2-1	.	TRBV2	CASSASAPGGEQFF	TGTGCCAGCAGTGCAAGCGCCCCCGGGGGTGAGCAGTTCTTC
.	TRBJ1-2	.	TRBV5-1	CASSPDSTYGYTF	TGCGCCAGCAGCCCGGACAGCACATATGGCTACACCTTC
.	TRBJ2-3	TRBD2	TRBV5-4	CASSGPPSGRLTDTQYF	TGTGCCAGCAGCGGGCCCCCTAGCGGGAGGCTCACAGATACGCAGTATTTT
.	TRBJ1-2	.	TRBV10-2	CASSGTVNYGYTF	TGCGCCAGCAGTGGCACAGTAAACTATGGCTACACCTTC
.	TRBJ2-7	.	TRBV7-8	CASSPTEKKYEQYF	TGTGCCAGCAGCCCGACAGAAAAGAAGTACGAGCAGTACTTC
.	TRBJ2-5	TRBD2	TRBV7-2	CASSLAGGTSQPIGTQYF	TGTGCCAGCAGCTTAGCAGGGGGGACTAGTCAGCCTATTGGGACCCAGTACTTC
.	TRBJ1-2	TRBD1	TRBV5-4	CASSVTPGQANYGYTF	TGTGCCAGCAGCGTAACCCCGGGACAGGCTAACTATGGCTACACCTTC
.	TRBJ2-3	TRBD2	TRBV5-4	CASSPSGREGADTQYF	TGTGCCAGCAGCCCCTCCGGGCGGGAGGGAGCAGATACGCAGTATTTT
.	TRBJ1-3	.	TRBV7-2	CASSLEVLNTIYF	TGTGCCAGCAGCTTAGAGGTCCTAAACACCATATATTTT
.	TRBJ2-1	TRBD1	TRBV5-6	CASSFARGWNEQFF	TGTGCCAGCAGCTTCGCCAGGGGGTGGAATGAGCAGTTCTTC
.	TRBJ2-6	.	TRBV19	CASSLTALSSGANVLTF	TGTGCCAGTAGTCTGACCGCTCTTAGCTCTGGGGCCAACGTCCTGACTTTC